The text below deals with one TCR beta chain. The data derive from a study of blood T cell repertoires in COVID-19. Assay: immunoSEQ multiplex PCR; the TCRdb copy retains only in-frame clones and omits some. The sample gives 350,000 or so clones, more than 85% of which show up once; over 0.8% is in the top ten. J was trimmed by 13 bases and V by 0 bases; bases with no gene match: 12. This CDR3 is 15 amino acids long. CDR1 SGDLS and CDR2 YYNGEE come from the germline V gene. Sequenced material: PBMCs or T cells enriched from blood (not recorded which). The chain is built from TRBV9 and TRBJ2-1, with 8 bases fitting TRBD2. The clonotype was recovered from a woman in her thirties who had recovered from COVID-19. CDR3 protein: CASSVAVGGGTRQFF. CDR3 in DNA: TGTGCCAGCAGCGTAGCGGTGGGCGGGGGGACAAGACAGTTCTTC.